The 20 T cell receptor beta chains reported below all come from one sample, sequenced in a study of T-cell reconstitution after alpha-beta-depleted transplantation in children. A TCRbeta library incorporating unique molecular identifiers was prepared. TCRdb re-called the PCR reads with MiXCR, one entry per CDR3 protein. The sample has hundreds of thousands of distinct CDR3 sequences, 15% to 20% seen once. Sequences were derived from PBMCs from the stem cell graft donor, sampled from the stem cell graft. Receptors were obtained from a human donor who donated a stem cell graft to a child with acute myeloid leukemia.

This clonotype appeared many times. The genes are TRBV7-2 and TRBJ2-3; possible D gene TRBD2, 6 bases. CDR1 is SGHTA, CDR2 FQGNSA, per germline. The CDR3 totals 15 residues. Trimming took 3 bases from V and 2 from J, leaving 12 bases between them. The CDR3 loop reads CASSLSGLDTDTQYF. In nucleotides, the CDR3 is TGTGCCAGCAGCTTGTCGGGACTGGACACAGATACGCAGTATTTT.

The genes are TRBV5-1 and TRBJ1-4, with a tentative D call TRBD1 (6 bases). This CDR3 region has 14 residues. Trimming shortened V by 3 bases and J by 6 bases, and 12 bases separated the two germline ends. CDR1 and CDR2 from the germline V gene are SGHRS and YFSETQ. The CDR3 DNA sequence: TGCGCCAGCAGCTCAGGTGCAGGGGATGAAAAACTGTTTTTT. As protein: CASSSGAGDEKLFF. Full variable domain (outside the CDR3, taken from reference TRBV5-1 and TRBJ1-4): KAGVTQTPRYLIKTRGQQVTLSCSPISGHRSVSWYQQTPGQGLQFLFEYFSETQRNKGNFPGRFSGRQFSNSRSEMNVSTLELGDSALYLCASSSGAGDEKLFFGSGTQLSVL.

This clonotype was detected ten times or more. V gene TRBV4-3 combines with J gene TRBJ2-1, with TRBD2 matching over 13 bases. CDR1 LGHNA and CDR2 YSLEER come from the germline V gene. The CDR3 has 17 residues. V trimming: 1 base; J trimming: 9 bases; junction bases outside the gene matches: 9. As DNA, the CDR3 is TGCGCCAGCAGCCAAGGTACCGGGACTAGCGGGGTCGGTGAGCAGTTCTTC. Amino acid sequence: CASSQGTGTSGVGEQFF.

This clonotype was recorded a few times. The CDR3 region has the DNA TGTGCCAGCAGTTCGAGACAGGATTACGCGCCCCAGCATTTT. This sequence encodes CASSSRQDYAPQHF. The chain recombines TRBV6-5 with TRBJ1-5, with a weak D call TRBD1 (6 bases). Per the germline V gene, CDR1 is MNHEY and CDR2 is SVGAGI. V shed 4 bases and J shed 9 bases, with 16 bases lying between them. The CDR3 runs to 14 residues.

This clonotype was seen ten or more times. This sequence joins TRBV6-2 or TRBV6-3 and TRBJ2-7; the D is unclear. The CDR3 is 11 amino acids. Germline CDR1 reads MNHEY; CDR2 reads SVGEGT. Trimming took off 3 bases at V and 4 bases at J, with 4 bases between the two ends. In DNA form, the CDR3 reads TGTGCCAGCAGTTATCGGTACGAGCAGTACTTC. Encoded protein: CASSYRYEQYF.

There are many counts of this clonotype. The chain joins TRBV7-2 to TRBJ2-7; TRBD2 agrees at 10 bases. V lost 5 bases, J lost 7 bases, and 8 bases stayed unmatched. This CDR3 comprises 14 residues. Looked up from germline, CDR1 is SGHTA and CDR2 is FQGNSA. CDR3 region: CASSVPGLAQEQYF. The CDR3 bases are TGTGCCAGCAGCGTACCGGGACTAGCGCAGGAGCAGTACTTC. Drawing the rest from reference TRBV7-2 and TRBJ2-7, the complete variable domain is GAGVSQSPSNKVTEKGKDVELRCDPISGHTALYWYRQSLGQGLEFLIYFQGNSAPDKSGLPSDRFSAERTGGSVSTLTIQRTQQEDSAVYLCASSVPGLAQEQYFGPGTRLTVT.

The table lists this clonotype with a few counts. This sequence joins TRBV25-1 and TRBJ2-1; D possibly uses TRBD1 or TRBD2 (5 bases each). The CDR3 covers 16 residues. V gave up 5 bases and J gave up 0 bases, with 14 bases separating them. Germline CDR1 MGHDK, CDR2 SYGVNS. The CDR3 loop is CASSYLRDGSYNEQFF. The DNA for the CDR3 is TGTGCCAGCAGTTACCTACGGGACGGCTCCTACAATGAGCAGTTCTTC. The variable domain in full, with the rest retrieved from reference TRBV25-1 and TRBJ2-1, is EADIYQTPRYLVIGTGKKITLECSQTMGHDKMYWYQQDPGMELHLIHYSYGVNSTEKGDLSSESTVSRIRTEHFPLTLESARPSHTSQYLCASSYLRDGSYNEQFFGPGTRLTVL.

This clonotype was detected only a few times. The junction differs from germline at one of its ends, possibly a read error. The gene calls are TRBV6-5 and TRBJ1-4, with TRBD1 as a possible D gene (5 bases). The CDR3 has 15 residues. CDR1 and CDR2 (germline): MNHEY, SVGAGI. DNA for the CDR3: TGTGCCAGCGGTTATCTGGGGGCAACTAATGAAAAACTGTTTTTT. Its protein product is CASGYLGATNEKLFF.

The chain uses TRBV9 and TRBJ2-5, with D perhaps matching TRBD1 or TRBD2 (5 bases each). Looked up from germline, CDR1 is SGDLS and CDR2 is YYNGEE. The CDR3 runs 16 residues. Trimming cost V 3 bases and J 1 base, with 16 bases left between them. The CDR3 spells CASSDRPGTLQETQYF. The DNA of the CDR3 is TGTGCCAGCAGCGACCGTCCTGGGACCCTCCAAGAGACCCAGTACTTC.

In its sample, this clonotype was seen many times. J is TRBJ1-3 and V is TRBV12-3 or TRBV12-4; TRBD1 matches 8 bases. The V and J ends lost 6 bases and 3 bases, in that order; junction bases with no gene match: 4. This CDR3 has 14 residues. The DNA of the CDR3 is TGTGCCAGCAGATACGGGACAGGTGGAAACACCATATATTTT. This codes for CASRYGTGGNTIYF.

In its sample, this clonotype was seen a few times. The chain links TRBV20-1 to TRBJ2-7; D is possibly TRBD2 (6 bases). This CDR3 comprises 13 residues. Germline CDR1 is DFQATT and CDR2 is SNEGSKA (reference sequence). Trimming cost V 1 base and J 6 bases, with 13 bases left between them. The CDR3 bases are TGCAGTGCTAGAGGAGCGGGCGCCGGCGAGCAGTACTTC. It encodes CSARGAGAGEQYF.

As DNA, the CDR3 is TGTGCCAGCTCACGGATTGGGGAAAAACTGTTTTTT. Its protein is CASSRIGEKLFF. The chain links TRBV18 to TRBJ1-4; D is undetermined. The CDR3 sequence is 12 residues long. Germline V gene sequence: CDR1 KGHSH, CDR2 LQKENI. V was pared by 4 bases and J by 8 bases, with 8 bases between.

Here the CDR3 DNA reads TGCGCCAGCAGCCACCGAACCTCCTCTCTAGCGGGGGGGCCTAAAGATACGCAGTATTTT. This gives the protein CASSHRTSSLAGGPKDTQYF. This chain uses TRBV4-3 with TRBJ2-3, with 12 bases that match TRBD2. With V trimmed by 3 bases and J by 5 bases, 18 bases remained unmatched. The CDR3 spans 20 residues. CDR1 and CDR2 from the germline V gene are LGHNA and YSLEER.

This chain connects TRBV18 to TRBJ2-2; D gene unclear. V lost 4 bases and J 0 bases, leaving 9 bases between the germline ends. The CDR3 has 15 residues. Germline CDR1 is KGHSH and CDR2 is LQKENI. This CDR3 reads CASSLSQANTGELFF. The CDR3 DNA reads TGTGCCAGCTCACTTTCCCAGGCGAACACCGGGGAGCTGTTTTTT.

The J gene is TRBJ2-3, the V gene TRBV12-3 or TRBV12-4; 8 bases align to TRBD2. With V trimmed by 6 bases and J by 6 bases, 11 bases remained unmatched. CDR3 length: 15 residues. CDR3 in DNA: TGTGCCAGCAGCCCCTGGCGGGGGGATCTGGATACGCAGTATTTT. Translated, it gives CASSPWRGDLDTQYF.

This chain connects TRBV12-3 or TRBV12-4 to TRBJ2-1, with 9 bases that match TRBD2. The junction had 12 bases not matched to a gene; V was cut back by 4 bases and J by 5 bases. This CDR3 spans 17 amino acids. CDR3 amino acids: CASSSPSGLASNNEQFF. CDR3 DNA sequence: TGTGCCAGCAGTTCACCCTCGGGACTAGCTAGCAACAATGAGCAGTTCTTC.

This clonotype was detected a few times. This chain connects TRBV13 to TRBJ1-3; D possibly corresponds to TRBD1 (5 bases). Germline assignment: CDR1 PRHDT and CDR2 FYEKMQ (reference sequence). The CDR3 totals 15 residues. V lost 3 bases and J lost 0, with 9 bases in between. DNA of the CDR3: TGTGCCAGCAGCTTGGGGGACGCCTCTGGAAACACCATATATTTT. This sequence encodes CASSLGDASGNTIYF.

This clonotype has at least ten counts. The chain uses TRBV29-1 and TRBJ2-1; D is perhaps TRBD2 (6 bases). Germline lookup yields CDR1 SQVTM and CDR2 ANQGSEA. Trimming stripped 1 base from V and 7 bases from J, with 14 bases between. This CDR3 contains 14 residues. The CDR3, as DNA: TGCAGCGTTGAAGCGGTGCGGGACGCTAATGAGCAGTTCTTC. It translates to CSVEAVRDANEQFF.

V is TRBV21-1 and J is TRBJ2-7. TRBV21-1 is a pseudogene segment. The CDR3 runs to 16 residues. The CDR3 DNA sequence: TGTGCCAGCAGCAAAGTGGGGATCCGTGGTAGTAGGGAGCAGTACGTC. This sequence encodes CASSKVGIRGSREQYV.

This clonotype was counted only a few times. The genes are TRBV7-9 and TRBJ1-2; TRBD1 is a possible D gene (5 bases). CDR3 length: 15 residues. Germline lookup yields CDR1 SEHNR and CDR2 FQNEAQ (reference sequence). The V end lost 5 bases, the J end lost 9 bases, and 22 bases lay between the germline ends. The CDR3 DNA sequence: TGTGCCAGCAGCGGACCCACTTTCGGGGCGGGGAGCTACACCTTC. Translation: CASSGPTFGAGSYTF.